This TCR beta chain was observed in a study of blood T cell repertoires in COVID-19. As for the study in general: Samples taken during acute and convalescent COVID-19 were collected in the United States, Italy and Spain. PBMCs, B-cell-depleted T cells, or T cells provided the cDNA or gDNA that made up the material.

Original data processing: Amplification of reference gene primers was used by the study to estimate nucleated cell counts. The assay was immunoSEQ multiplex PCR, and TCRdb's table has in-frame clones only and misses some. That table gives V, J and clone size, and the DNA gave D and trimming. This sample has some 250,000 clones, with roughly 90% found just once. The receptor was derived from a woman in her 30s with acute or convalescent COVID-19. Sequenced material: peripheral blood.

CDR3 coding DNA: TGCGCCAGCAGCCAACTTAGTAGATCTATACAAGAGACCCAGTACTTC. This sequence encodes CASSQLSRSIQETQYF. The chain couples TRBV4-3 to TRBJ2-5; D is uncertain. Looked up from germline, CDR1 is LGHNA and CDR2 is YSLEER. V lost 2 bases to trimming and J lost 2 bases, with 15 bases between them. This CDR3 contains 16 residues.